The clone carrying this TCR beta chain was counted once. The sample is drawn from a study of T cell changes during pregnancy in multiple sclerosis. The trim removed 1 base at V and 4 bases at J, leaving 3 bases unmatched. The CDR3 contains 15 residues. CDR1 is SEHNR, CDR2 FQNEAQ, per germline (reference sequence). Some clones are missing from TCRdb's copy, which holds only in-frame ones; the method was immunoSEQ multiplex PCR. The repertoire holds fewer than 65,000 clones, roughly 90% seen once, with approximately 3% in the top ten. Sequencing used peripheral blood, obtained in the first trimester of pregnancy. The rearrangement links TRBV7-9 to TRBJ2-7; TRBD1 agrees at 11 bases. This TCR came from a female donor in good health, enrolled as a control in a pregnancy study. CDR3 in amino acids: CASSLGTGGLYEQYF. CDR3 bases: TGTGCCAGCAGCTTAGGGACAGGGGGCTTATACGAGCAGTACTTC.